One sample yielded the 2 T cell receptor beta chains listed below, sequenced in a study of blood T cell repertoires in COVID-19. Here immunoSEQ multiplex PCR was the method, and the copy in TCRdb shows in-frame clones only, minus some. The sample includes around 310,000 clones, 85% to 90% of them seen just once. The specimen sequenced was peripheral blood. These receptors were collected from a woman between 40 and 50 years old with COVID-19, enrolled during active disease.

This rearrangement joins TRBV4-1 to TRBJ2-5; 15 bases are a match to TRBD2. This CDR3 is built from 18 residues. Germline trimming cut 0 bases from V and 4 bases from J; bases unmatched to any gene: 6. Germline CDR1 is MGHRA and CDR2 is YSYEKL. The CDR3 DNA is TGCGCCAGCAGCCAAGATAGGACTAGCGGGGGGGCGGGAGAGACCCAGTACTTC. Its translation: CASSQDRTSGGAGETQYF.

The chain uses TRBV6-5 and TRBJ2-2; no clear D. From germline, CDR1 is MNHEY and CDR2 SVGAGI. This CDR3 comprises 13 residues. The V end lost 7 bases, the J end lost 3 bases, and 9 bases lay between the germline ends. CDR3 residues: CASNPRYTGELFF. The CDR3 DNA sequence: TGTGCCAGCAACCCCCGGTACACCGGGGAGCTGTTTTTT.